Sequencing of this TCR beta chain was carried out in a study of beta chain features in type 1 diabetes. Study conclusions and caveats: There was a moderate but significant shortening of TCRB CDR3s in all four CD4+ subsets of Type 1 diabetes patients.

Central memory, naive, regulatory and stem cell-like memory CD4+ cells were sorted by CD45RO/CCR7/CD25/CD127/CD95/CD27. Worth noting for this clone: Its antigen remains unknown.

Since all of the isolated RNA was reverse transcribed, expressed TCRB transcripts were what got sequenced. The repertoire was sequenced with immunoSEQ multiplex PCR; TCRdb's copy has only in-frame clones and lacks some. The repertoire holds over 700,000 clones, with 15% to 20% as singletons. Source material: naive CD4+ T cells from blood. This TCR was sampled from a woman under 30 in good health.

The CDR3 reads CASMPGAVFMAFF. In DNA form, the CDR3 reads TGTGCCAGCATGCCGGGCGCGGTATTTATGGCTTTCTTT. This sequence joins TRBV6-6 and TRBJ1-1, with D unclear. CDR3 size: 13 residues. V was trimmed by 7 bases and J by 11 bases, leaving 20 bases between them. From germline, CDR1 is MNHNY and CDR2 SVGAGI (reference sequence).